A single sample gave rise to the 2 T cell receptor beta chains below, sequenced in a study of blood T cell repertoires in COVID-19. Here immunoSEQ multiplex PCR was the method, and the copy in TCRdb shows in-frame clones only, minus some. The repertoire consists of tens of thousands of clones, with around 80% occurring once and the leading ten covering about 10%. The specimen sequenced was peripheral blood. All receptors derive from a man aged 60 to 75 with acute or convalescent COVID-19.

The rearrangement uses TRBV19 and TRBJ1-2; TRBD1 might be the D (6 bases). The CDR3 is 15 amino acids. Germline V gene lookup returns CDR1 LNHDA and CDR2 SQIVND (reference sequence). V lost 1 base to trimming and J lost 4 bases, with 13 bases between them. The CDR3 is CASSIAPGESYGYTF. The CDR3 DNA is TGTGCCAGTAGTATAGCTCCAGGGGAGAGCTATGGCTACACCTTC.

The genes are TRBV9 and TRBJ2-7, with 10 nucleotides matching TRBD2. V dropped 4 bases and J dropped 4; count of bases not matched to a gene: 14. The CDR3 length is 17 residues. Per the germline V gene, CDR1 is SGDLS and CDR2 is YYNGEE. CDR3 sequence reads: CASSPRAGGPVAYEQYF. The DNA of the CDR3 is TGTGCCAGCAGCCCACGAGCGGGAGGGCCGGTAGCGTACGAGCAGTACTTC.